These T cell receptor beta chains were read from a single sample in a study of memory CD4+ T cells and cytomegalovirus serostatus. The repertoire was sequenced with immunoSEQ multiplex PCR; TCRdb's copy has only in-frame clones and lacks some. Among around 61,000 clones listed, about 80% were seen once. The sequencing input was memory CD4+ T cells from blood. Receptor source: an adult in good health and CMV-seronegative. Each CDR3 is given without its conserved first and last residue. A D gene is named only where the DNA matches it firmly. Clone size, where shown, is once, few, many, or a class for clones that have expanded.

d_call: TRBD1; clone_size: .; j_call: TRBJ2-7; v_call: TRBV27; cdr3_aa: ASRRQGSYEQY
d_call: TRBD1; clone_size: .; j_call: TRBJ1-6; v_call: TRBV2; cdr3_aa: ASSGQGGSPLH
d_call: .; clone_size: .; j_call: TRBJ1-1; v_call: TRBV7-2; cdr3_aa: ALTADLNTEAF
d_call: .; clone_size: .; j_call: TRBJ2-1; v_call: TRBV9; cdr3_aa: ASSVAAGPSYNEQF
d_call: .; clone_size: .; j_call: TRBJ2-2; v_call: TRBV5-1; cdr3_aa: ASSLGEGFSNTGELF
d_call: TRBD1; clone_size: once; j_call: TRBJ1-2; v_call: TRBV6-5; cdr3_aa: ASSLSGTGLYGYT
d_call: TRBD2; clone_size: .; j_call: TRBJ2-1; v_call: TRBV6-6; cdr3_aa: ASLAGGPNEQF
d_call: .; clone_size: .; j_call: TRBJ2-3; v_call: TRBV30; cdr3_aa: AWKLGGADTQY
d_call: TRBD1; clone_size: .; j_call: TRBJ1-5; v_call: TRBV4-3; cdr3_aa: ASSPGQVAQPQH
d_call: .; clone_size: .; j_call: TRBJ2-3; v_call: TRBV7-9; cdr3_aa: ASTRSGSIDTQY
d_call: .; clone_size: .; j_call: TRBJ1-6; v_call: TRBV20-1; cdr3_aa: SASGASPLH
d_call: .; clone_size: .; j_call: TRBJ2-1; v_call: TRBV7-2; cdr3_aa: ASSLKIEQF
d_call: TRBD1; clone_size: few; j_call: TRBJ1-6; v_call: TRBV4-3; cdr3_aa: ASSHGTGVNSPLH
d_call: TRBD2; clone_size: .; j_call: TRBJ2-7; v_call: TRBV7-9; cdr3_aa: ASSLEGSGAVEQY
d_call: .; clone_size: .; j_call: TRBJ2-7; v_call: TRBV5-6; cdr3_aa: ASSLPGWEQY
d_call: .; clone_size: .; j_call: TRBJ2-6; v_call: TRBV5-1; cdr3_aa: ASSLRGDGANVLT
d_call: .; clone_size: .; j_call: TRBJ2-3; v_call: TRBV2; cdr3_aa: ASSERGYTQY
d_call: TRBD1; clone_size: .; j_call: TRBJ2-7; v_call: TRBV5-5; cdr3_aa: ASSLVGTVSSYEQY
d_call: .; clone_size: .; j_call: TRBJ1-6; v_call: TRBV28; cdr3_aa: ASSLRIDLSYNSPLH